This T cell receptor beta chain was profiled in a study of metastatic and nonmetastatic thyroid tumors. As for the study in general: Peripheral blood and tumor or nodule samples from malignant and benign thyroid patients were compared.

Per the authors' pipeline: Clinicopathological groups supplied CDR3 differences that were used to build a distant-metastasis classifier for papillary thyroid cancer. TCRdb re-called the PCR reads with MiXCR. TCRdb assigned the V and J calls; the authors' analysis was not used. The data hold around 30,000 clones, with over 10% observed a single time. CDR1 is SQVTM and CDR2 is ANQGSEA in the germline V gene. Deletions cut 6 bases from V and 4 bases from J, with 16 bases between. This CDR3 spans 14 amino acids. The sample holds many counts of this clone. All patients were treatment-naive before thyroid surgery.

V gene TRBV29-1 combines with J gene TRBJ2-1, with D possibly TRBD2 on 5 matching bases. The sequence was collected from a female donor with papillary thyroid cancer or a benign thyroid nodule (not recorded which). Some clones in this sample may be carry-over from other donors' samples. Material: blood. The CDR3 loop is CSVVLRERYNEQFF. CDR3 DNA sequence: TGCAGCGTCGTACTGAGGGAAAGGTACAATGAGCAGTTCTTC.